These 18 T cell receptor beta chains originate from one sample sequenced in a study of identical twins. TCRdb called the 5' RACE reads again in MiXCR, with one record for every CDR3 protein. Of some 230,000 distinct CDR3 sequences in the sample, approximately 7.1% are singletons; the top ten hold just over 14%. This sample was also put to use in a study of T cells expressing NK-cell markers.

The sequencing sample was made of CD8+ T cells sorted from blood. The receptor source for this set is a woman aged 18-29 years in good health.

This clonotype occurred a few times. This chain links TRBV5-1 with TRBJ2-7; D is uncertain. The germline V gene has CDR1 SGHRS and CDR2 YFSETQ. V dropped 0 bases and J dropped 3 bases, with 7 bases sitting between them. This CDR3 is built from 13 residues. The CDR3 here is CASSLASGYEQYF. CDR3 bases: TGCGCCAGCAGCTTGGCCTCAGGCTACGAGCAGTACTTC.

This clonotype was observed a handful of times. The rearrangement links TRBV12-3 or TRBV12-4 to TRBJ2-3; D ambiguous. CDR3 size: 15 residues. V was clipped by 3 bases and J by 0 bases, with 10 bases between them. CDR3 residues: CASSFGGTSTDTQYF. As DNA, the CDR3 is TGTGCCAGCAGTTTCGGCGGTACTAGCACAGATACGCAGTATTTT.

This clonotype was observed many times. The CDR3 sequence is CASSLAGGSYGYTF. The CDR3 coding sequence is TGTGCCAGCAGTTTAGCGGGGGGGTCCTATGGCTACACCTTC. This chain uses TRBV12-3 or TRBV12-4 with TRBJ1-2; tentative D call: TRBD1 (5 bases). CDR3 size: 14 residues. The V end was cut by 0 bases, the J end by 4 bases, with 9 bases between.

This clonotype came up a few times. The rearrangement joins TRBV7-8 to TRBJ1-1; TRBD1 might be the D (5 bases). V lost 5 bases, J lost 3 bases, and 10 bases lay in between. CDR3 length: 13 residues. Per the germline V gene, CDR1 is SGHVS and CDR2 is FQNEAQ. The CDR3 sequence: CASSTGIYTEAFF. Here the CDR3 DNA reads TGTGCCAGCAGCACAGGAATTTACACTGAAGCTTTCTTT.

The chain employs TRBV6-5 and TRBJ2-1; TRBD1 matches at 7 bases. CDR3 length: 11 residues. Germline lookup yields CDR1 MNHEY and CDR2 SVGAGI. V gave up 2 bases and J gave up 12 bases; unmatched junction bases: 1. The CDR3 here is CASSYQGVQFF. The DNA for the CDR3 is TGTGCCAGCAGTTACCAGGGGGTGCAGTTCTTC.

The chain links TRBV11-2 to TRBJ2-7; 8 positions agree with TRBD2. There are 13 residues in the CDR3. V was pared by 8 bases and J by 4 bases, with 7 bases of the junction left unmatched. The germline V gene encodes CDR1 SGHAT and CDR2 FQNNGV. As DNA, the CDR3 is TGTGCCAGCGCTGGACTAGCTGCTTACGAGCAGTACTTC. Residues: CASAGLAAYEQYF.

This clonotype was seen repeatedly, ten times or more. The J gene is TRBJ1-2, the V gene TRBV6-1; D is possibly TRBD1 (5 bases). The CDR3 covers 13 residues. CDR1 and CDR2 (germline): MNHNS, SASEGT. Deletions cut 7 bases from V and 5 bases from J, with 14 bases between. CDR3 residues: CASTAGGGYGYTF. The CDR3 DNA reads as TGTGCCAGCACCGCGGGGGGGGGATATGGCTACACCTTC.

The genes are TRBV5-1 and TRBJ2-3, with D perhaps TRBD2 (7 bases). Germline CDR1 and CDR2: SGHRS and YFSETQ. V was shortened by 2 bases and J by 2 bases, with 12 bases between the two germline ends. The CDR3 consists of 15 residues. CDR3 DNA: TGCGCCAGCAGCTTCGGGGGGCTCTACACAGATACGCAGTATTTT. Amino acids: CASSFGGLYTDTQYF. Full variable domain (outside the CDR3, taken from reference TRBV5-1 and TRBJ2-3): KAGVTQTPRYLIKTRGQQVTLSCSPISGHRSVSWYQQTPGQGLQFLFEYFSETQRNKGNFPGRFSGRQFSNSRSEMNVSTLELGDSALYLCASSFGGLYTDTQYFGPGTRLTVL.

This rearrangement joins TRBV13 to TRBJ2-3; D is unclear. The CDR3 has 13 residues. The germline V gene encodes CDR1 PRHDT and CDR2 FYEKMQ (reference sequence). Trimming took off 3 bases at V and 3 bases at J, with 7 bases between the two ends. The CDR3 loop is CASSFDTTDTQYF. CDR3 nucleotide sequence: TGTGCCAGCAGCTTCGATACGACAGATACGCAGTATTTT.

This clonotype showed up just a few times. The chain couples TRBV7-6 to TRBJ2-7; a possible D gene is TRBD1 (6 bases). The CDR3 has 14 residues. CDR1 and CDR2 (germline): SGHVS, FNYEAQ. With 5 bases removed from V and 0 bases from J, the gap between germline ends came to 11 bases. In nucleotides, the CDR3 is TGTGCCAGCAGCCCAAGGGGGTACTCCTACGAGCAGTACTTC. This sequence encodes CASSPRGYSYEQYF.

CDR3 DNA sequence: TGCAGTGCTAGAGATAGACGACAGAACACCGGGGAGCTGTTTTTT. Translated: CSARDRRQNTGELFF. The chain uses TRBV20-1 and TRBJ2-2; D call uncertain. Trimming pared 0 bases from V and 1 base from J, leaving 9 bases between. This CDR3 is 15 amino acids long. Germline V gene sequence: CDR1 DFQATT, CDR2 SNEGSKA (reference sequence).

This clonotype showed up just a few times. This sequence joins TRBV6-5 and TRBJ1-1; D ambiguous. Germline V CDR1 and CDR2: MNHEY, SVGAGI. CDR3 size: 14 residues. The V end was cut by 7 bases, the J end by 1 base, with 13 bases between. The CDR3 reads CASIWRSGNTEAFF. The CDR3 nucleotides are TGTGCCAGCATTTGGAGAAGCGGGAACACTGAAGCTTTCTTT.

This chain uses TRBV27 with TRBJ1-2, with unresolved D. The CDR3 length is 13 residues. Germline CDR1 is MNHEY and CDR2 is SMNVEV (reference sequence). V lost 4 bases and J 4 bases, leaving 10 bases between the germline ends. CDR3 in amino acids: CASSSRSPYGYTF. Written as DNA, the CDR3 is TGTGCCAGCAGTTCCCGCAGCCCCTATGGCTACACCTTC.

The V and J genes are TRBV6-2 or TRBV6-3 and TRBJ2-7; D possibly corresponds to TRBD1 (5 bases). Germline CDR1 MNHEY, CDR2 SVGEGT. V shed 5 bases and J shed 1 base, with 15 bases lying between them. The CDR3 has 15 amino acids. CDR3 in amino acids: CASSISATVSYEQYF. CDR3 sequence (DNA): TGTGCCAGCAGTATCTCCGCGACAGTTTCCTACGAGCAGTACTTC.

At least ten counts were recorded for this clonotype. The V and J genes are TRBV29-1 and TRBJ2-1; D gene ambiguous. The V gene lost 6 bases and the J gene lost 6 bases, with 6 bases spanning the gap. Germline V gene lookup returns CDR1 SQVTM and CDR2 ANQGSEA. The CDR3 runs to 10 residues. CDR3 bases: TGCAGCGTGGCCGGCAATGAGCAGTTCTTC. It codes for CSVAGNEQFF.

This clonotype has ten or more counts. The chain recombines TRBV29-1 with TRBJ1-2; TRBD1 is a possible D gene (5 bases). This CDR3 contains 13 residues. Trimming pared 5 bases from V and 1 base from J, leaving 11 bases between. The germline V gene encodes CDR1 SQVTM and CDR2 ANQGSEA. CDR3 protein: CSVRGGFNYGYTF. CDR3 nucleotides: TGCAGCGTTCGGGGCGGATTTAACTATGGCTACACCTTC.

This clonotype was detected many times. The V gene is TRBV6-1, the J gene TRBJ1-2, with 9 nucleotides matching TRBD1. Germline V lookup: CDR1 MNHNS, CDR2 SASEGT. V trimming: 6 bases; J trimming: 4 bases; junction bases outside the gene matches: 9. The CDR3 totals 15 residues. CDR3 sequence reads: CASSSQGTGTYGYTF. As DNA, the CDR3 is TGTGCCAGCAGCTCCCAGGGGACAGGGACCTATGGCTACACCTTC.

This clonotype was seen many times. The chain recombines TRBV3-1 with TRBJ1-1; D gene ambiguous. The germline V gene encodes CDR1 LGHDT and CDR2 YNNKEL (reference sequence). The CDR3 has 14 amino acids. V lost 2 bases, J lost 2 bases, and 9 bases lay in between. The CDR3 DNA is TGTGCCAGCAGCCAACCGATGGAAAACACTGAAGCTTTCTTT. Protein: CASSQPMENTEAFF.